This T cell receptor beta chain stems from a study of response to subunit inactivated influenza vaccine. Germline V gene lookup returns CDR1 DFQATT and CDR2 SNEGSKA (reference sequence). V was pared by 0 bases and J by 8 bases, with 12 bases of the junction left unmatched. This CDR3 is built from 15 residues. MiXCR, applied by TCRdb to the RT-PCR reads, yields one record per CDR3 protein. The profile shows more than 700,000 distinct CDR3 sequences, 21% of them singletons. The sample holds many counts of this clonotype. Antigen unknown. Overall study findings and caveats: Few additional T cells are recruited per seasonal influenza vaccination, authors suggested.

The sample consisted of PBMCs from blood, taken less than 6 days after vaccination. V and J are TRBV20-1 and TRBJ1-2; 7 bases align to TRBD1. The receptor's source is a man in his fifties or sixties who received an inactivated influenza vaccine. In nucleotides, the CDR3 is TGCAGTGCTAGAGATATAGGACAGGCGACCTACGGCTACACCTTC. Translation: CSARDIGQATYGYTF.